This T cell receptor (beta chain) was recovered during a study of Ad26.COV2.S vaccination and SARS-CoV-2 variants. Libraries were prepared by immunoSEQ multiplex PCR; TCRdb keeps only in-frame clonotypes and omits some of them. This sample has roughly 100,000 clones, with 80% found just once. In this sample, this clone turned up once. Its antigen is unidentified. There are 12 residues in the CDR3. Germline loops: CDR1 SGHDT, CDR2 YYEEEE. Trimming shortened V by 4 bases and J by 5 bases, and 9 bases separated the two germline ends. Study-wide findings and caveats: Once vaccination had occurred, spike-specific CD8+ and CD4+ T cell responses reportedly showed substantial breadth.

The TCR was taken from a human donor who had recovered from COVID-19. The chain employs TRBV5-6 and TRBJ2-5; D is ambiguous. The starting material was peripheral blood, obtained after recovery from COVID-19. The CDR3 DNA follows: TGTGCCAGCAGCCCAATGGGGGAGACCCAGTACTTC. It encodes CASSPMGETQYF. Based on the CDR3 plus reference TRBV5-6 and TRBJ2-5, the full variable domain is DAGVTQSPTHLIKTRGQQVTLRCSPKSGHDTVSWYQQALGQGPQFIFQYYEEEERQRGNFPDRFSGHQFPNYSSELNVNALLLGDSALYLCASSPMGETQYFGPGTRLLVL.